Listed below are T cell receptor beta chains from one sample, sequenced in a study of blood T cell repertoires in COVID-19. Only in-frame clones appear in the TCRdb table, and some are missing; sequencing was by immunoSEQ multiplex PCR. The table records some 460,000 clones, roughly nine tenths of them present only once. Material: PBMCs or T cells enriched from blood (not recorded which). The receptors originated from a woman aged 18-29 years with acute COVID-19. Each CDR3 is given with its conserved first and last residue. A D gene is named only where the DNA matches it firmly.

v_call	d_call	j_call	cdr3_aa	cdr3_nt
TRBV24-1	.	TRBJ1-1	CATQQDPNTEAFF	TGTGCCACACAACAGGACCCGAACACTGAAGCTTTCTTT
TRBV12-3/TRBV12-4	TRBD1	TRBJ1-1	CASSLVQGQAFF	TGTGCCAGCAGTTTAGTACAGGGGCAAGCTTTCTTT
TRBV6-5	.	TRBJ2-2	CASMTTGHTGELFF	TGTGCCAGCATGACGACAGGCCACACCGGGGAGCTGTTTTTT
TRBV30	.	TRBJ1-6	CAWSTDSPRNSPLHF	TGTGCCTGGAGTACTGACAGTCCGCGTAATTCACCCCTCCACTTT
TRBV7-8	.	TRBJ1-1	CASSFHRQGRRLSAEAFF	TGTGCCAGCAGCTTTCATCGGCAGGGAAGACGGTTAAGCGCTGAAGCTTTCTTT
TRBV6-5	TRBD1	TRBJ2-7	CASSSGTGQVAYF	TGTGCCAGCAGCTCAGGAACGGGACAGGTTGCGTACTTC
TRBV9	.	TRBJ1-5	CASSVVPINQPQHF	TGTGCCAGCAGCGTAGTCCCAATCAATCAGCCCCAGCATTTT
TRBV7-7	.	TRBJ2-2	CASSSRENTGELFF	TGTGCTAGCAGCTCCCGGGAAAACACCGGGGAGCTGTTTTTT
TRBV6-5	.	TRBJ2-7	CASTHSNYEQYF	TGTGCCAGCACGCACAGCAACTACGAGCAGTACTTC
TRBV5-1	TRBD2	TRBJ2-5	CASSLASSGMKTQYF	TGCGCCAGCAGCTTGGCGTCTAGCGGGATGAAGACCCAGTACTTC
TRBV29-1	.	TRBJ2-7	CSVEVLRRLSYEQYF	TGCAGCGTTGAAGTTTTACGGCGACTCTCCTACGAGCAGTACTTC
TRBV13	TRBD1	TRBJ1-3	CASTQAPRGFDTIYF	TGTGCCAGCACCCAAGCCCCCAGGGGGTTTGACACCATATATTTT
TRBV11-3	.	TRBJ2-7	CASSLGDEAYEQYF	TGTGCCAGCAGCTTAGGAGACGAGGCCTACGAGCAGTACTTC